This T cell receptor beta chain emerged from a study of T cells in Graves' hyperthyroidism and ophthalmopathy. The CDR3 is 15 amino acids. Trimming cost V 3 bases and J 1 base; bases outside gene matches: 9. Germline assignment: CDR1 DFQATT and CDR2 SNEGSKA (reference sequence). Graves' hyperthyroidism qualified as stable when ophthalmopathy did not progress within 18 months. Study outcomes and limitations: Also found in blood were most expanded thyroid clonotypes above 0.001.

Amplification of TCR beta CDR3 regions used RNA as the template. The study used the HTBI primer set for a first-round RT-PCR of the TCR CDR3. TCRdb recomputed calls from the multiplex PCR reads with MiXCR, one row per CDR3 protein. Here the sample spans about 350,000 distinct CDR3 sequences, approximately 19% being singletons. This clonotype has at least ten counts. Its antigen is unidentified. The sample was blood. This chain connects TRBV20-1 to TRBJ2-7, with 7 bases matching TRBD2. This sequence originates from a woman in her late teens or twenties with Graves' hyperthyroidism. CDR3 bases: TGCAGTGCTAGTGAAGGGCGGGGGATTTCCTACGAGCAGTACTTC. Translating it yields CSASEGRGISYEQYF.